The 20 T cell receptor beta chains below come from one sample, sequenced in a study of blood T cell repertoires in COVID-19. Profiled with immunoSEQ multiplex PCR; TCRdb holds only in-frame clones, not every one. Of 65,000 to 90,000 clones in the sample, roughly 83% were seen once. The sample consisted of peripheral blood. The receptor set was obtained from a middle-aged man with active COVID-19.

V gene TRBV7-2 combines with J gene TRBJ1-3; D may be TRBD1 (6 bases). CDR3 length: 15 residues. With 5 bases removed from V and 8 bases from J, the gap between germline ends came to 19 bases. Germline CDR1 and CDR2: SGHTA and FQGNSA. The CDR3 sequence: CASSPNRVNVDTIYF. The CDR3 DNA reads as TGTGCCAGCAGCCCAAACAGGGTTAACGTCGACACCATATATTTT.

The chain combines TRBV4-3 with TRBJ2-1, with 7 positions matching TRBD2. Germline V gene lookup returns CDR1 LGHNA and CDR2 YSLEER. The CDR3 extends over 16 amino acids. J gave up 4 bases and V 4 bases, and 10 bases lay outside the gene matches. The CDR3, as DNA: TGCGCCAGCAGCCGGCAAGGCGGGGGATCTTACAATGAGCAGTTCTTC. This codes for CASSRQGGGSYNEQFF.

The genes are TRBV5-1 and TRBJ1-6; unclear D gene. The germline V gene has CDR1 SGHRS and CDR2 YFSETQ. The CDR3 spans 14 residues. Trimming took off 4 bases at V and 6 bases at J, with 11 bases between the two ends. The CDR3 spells CASSPPGSNSPLHF. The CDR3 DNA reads TGCGCCAGCAGCCCCCCGGGGAGTAATTCACCCCTCCACTTT.

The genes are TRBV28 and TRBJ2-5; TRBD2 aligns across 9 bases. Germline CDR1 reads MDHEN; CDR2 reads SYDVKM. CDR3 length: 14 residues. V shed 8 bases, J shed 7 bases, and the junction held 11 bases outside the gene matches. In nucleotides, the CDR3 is TGTGCCAGCCGCACGGCGGGGGGGTCTGGGACCCAGTACTTC. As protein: CASRTAGGSGTQYF.

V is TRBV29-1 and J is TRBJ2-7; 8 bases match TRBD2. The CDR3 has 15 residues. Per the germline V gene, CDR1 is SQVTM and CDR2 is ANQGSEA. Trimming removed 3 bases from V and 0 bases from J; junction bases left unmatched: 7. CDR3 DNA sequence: TGCAGCGTTGAGGGCGGGAGGCCCGGCTCCTACGAGCAGTACTTC. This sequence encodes CSVEGGRPGSYEQYF.

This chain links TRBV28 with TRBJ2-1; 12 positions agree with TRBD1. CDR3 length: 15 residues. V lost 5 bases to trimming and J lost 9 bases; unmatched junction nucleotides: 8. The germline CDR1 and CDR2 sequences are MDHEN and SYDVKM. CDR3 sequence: CASSPRDRGLGEQFF. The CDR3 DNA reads TGTGCCAGCAGTCCCCGGGACAGGGGGCTTGGTGAGCAGTTCTTC.

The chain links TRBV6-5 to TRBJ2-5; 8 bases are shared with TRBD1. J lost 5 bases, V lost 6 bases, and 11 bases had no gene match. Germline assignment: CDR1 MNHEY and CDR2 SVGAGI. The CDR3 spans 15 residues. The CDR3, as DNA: TGTGCCAGCAGCTCCGTCAGGGGGCAAGGGGAGACCCAGTACTTC. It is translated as CASSSVRGQGETQYF.

CDR3 nucleotides: TGTGCCAGCAGCACGCTGACAGGGGTCGGCTACACCTTC. Its translation: CASSTLTGVGYTF. This chain uses TRBV6-5 with TRBJ1-2; 8 positions agree with TRBD1. Germline V gives CDR1 MNHEY, CDR2 SVGAGI. V was clipped by 6 bases and J by 8 bases; unmatched bases: 8. The CDR3 totals 13 residues.

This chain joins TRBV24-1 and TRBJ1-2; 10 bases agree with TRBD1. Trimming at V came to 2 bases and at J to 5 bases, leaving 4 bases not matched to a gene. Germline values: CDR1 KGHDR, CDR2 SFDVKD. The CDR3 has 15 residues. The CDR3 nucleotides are TGTGCCACCAGTGATTCGGACAGGGGGGGGTATGGCTACACCTTC. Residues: CATSDSDRGGYGYTF.

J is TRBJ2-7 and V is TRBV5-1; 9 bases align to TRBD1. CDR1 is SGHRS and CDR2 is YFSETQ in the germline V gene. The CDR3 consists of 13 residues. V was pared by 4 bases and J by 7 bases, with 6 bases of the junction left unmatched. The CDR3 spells CASSGTGREEQYF. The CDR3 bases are TGCGCCAGCAGCGGGACAGGGAGGGAAGAGCAGTACTTC.

DNA of the CDR3: TGCAGCGTCGGGACAGGGGATGGGGGCCCAGATACGCAGTATTTT. It yields the protein CSVGTGDGGPDTQYF. The chain employs TRBV29-1 and TRBJ2-3; 10 bases fit TRBD1. The junction had 10 bases not matched to a gene; V was cut back by 6 bases and J by 4 bases. The V gene's germline CDR1 is SQVTM and CDR2 ANQGSEA. The CDR3 has 15 residues.

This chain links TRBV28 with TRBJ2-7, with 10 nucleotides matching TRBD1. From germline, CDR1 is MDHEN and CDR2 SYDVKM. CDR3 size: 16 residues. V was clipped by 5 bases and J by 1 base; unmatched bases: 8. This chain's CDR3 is CASSHRQGARSYEQYF. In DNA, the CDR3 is TGTGCCAGCAGTCACCGACAGGGGGCTAGATCCTACGAGCAGTACTTC.

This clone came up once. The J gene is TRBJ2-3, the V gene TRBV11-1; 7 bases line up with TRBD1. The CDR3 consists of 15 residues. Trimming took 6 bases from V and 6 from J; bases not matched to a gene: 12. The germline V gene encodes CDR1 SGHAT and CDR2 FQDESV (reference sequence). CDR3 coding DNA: TGTGCCAGCAGAGACGACAGGGCTGGTTTGGATACGCAGTATTTT. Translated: CASRDDRAGLDTQYF.

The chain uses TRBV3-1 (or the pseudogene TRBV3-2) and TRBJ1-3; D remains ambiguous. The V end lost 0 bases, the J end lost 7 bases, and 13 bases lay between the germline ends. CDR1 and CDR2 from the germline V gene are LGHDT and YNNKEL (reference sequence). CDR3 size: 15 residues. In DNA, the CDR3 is TGTGCCAGCAGCCAAGATCACGGCGAGAGGAACACCATATATTTT. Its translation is CASSQDHGERNTIYF.

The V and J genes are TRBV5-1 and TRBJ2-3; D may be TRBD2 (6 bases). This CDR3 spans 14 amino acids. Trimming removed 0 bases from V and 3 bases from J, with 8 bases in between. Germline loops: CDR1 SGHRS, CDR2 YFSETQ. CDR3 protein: CASSLGEATDTQYF. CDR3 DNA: TGCGCCAGCAGCTTGGGGGAGGCGACAGATACGCAGTATTTT.

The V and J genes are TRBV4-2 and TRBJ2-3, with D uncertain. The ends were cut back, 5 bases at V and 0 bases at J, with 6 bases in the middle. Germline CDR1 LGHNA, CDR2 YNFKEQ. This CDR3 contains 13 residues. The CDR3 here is CASSFLSTDTQYF. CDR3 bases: TGTGCCAGCAGCTTCCTGAGCACAGATACGCAGTATTTT.

For the CDR3, the DNA is TGTGCCAGCAGTTATAACCGCCCGCCGGATGAGCAGTTCTTC. Its translation is CASSYNRPPDEQFF. V usage is TRBV6-2 or TRBV6-3 and J usage is TRBJ2-1; no clear D. V shed 3 bases and J shed 8 bases, with 14 bases lying between them. The CDR3 has 14 amino acids. From germline, CDR1 is MNHEY and CDR2 SVGEGT.

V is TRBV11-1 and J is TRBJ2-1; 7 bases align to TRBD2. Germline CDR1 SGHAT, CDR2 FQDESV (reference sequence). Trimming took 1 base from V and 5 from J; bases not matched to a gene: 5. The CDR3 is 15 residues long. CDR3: CASSLEASGDNEQFF. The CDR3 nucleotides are TGTGCCAGCAGCTTAGAGGCTAGCGGTGACAATGAGCAGTTCTTC.

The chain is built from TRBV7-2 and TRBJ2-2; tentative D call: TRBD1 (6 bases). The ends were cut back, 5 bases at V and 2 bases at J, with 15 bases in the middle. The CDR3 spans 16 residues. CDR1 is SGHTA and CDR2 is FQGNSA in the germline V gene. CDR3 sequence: CASSPGWGPNTGELFF. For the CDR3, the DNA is TGTGCCAGCAGCCCGGGTTGGGGGCCAAACACCGGGGAGCTGTTTTTT.

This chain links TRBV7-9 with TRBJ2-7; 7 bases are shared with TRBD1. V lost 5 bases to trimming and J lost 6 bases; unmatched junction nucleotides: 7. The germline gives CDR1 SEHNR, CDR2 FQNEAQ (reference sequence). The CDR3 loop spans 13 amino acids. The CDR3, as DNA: TGTGCCAGCAGCCTAACAGGGGTGGGCGAGCAGTACTTC. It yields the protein CASSLTGVGEQYF.